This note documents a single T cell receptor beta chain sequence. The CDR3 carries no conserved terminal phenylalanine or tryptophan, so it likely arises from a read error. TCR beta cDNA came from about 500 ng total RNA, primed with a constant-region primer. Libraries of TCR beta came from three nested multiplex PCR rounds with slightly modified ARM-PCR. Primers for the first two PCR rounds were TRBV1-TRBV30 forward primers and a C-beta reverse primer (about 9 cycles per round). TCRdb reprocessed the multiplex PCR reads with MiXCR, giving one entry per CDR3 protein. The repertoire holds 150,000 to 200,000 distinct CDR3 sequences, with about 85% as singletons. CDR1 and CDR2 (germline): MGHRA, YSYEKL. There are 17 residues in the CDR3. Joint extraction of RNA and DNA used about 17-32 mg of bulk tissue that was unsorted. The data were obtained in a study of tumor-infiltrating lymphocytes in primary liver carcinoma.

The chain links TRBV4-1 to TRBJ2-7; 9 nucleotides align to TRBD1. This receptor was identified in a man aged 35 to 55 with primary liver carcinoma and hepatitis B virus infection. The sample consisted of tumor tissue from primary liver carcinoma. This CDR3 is CASSQELGTGFGYEQYI. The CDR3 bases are TGCGCTAGCAGCCAAGAGCTCGGGACAGGGTTTGGATACGAGCAGTACATC.